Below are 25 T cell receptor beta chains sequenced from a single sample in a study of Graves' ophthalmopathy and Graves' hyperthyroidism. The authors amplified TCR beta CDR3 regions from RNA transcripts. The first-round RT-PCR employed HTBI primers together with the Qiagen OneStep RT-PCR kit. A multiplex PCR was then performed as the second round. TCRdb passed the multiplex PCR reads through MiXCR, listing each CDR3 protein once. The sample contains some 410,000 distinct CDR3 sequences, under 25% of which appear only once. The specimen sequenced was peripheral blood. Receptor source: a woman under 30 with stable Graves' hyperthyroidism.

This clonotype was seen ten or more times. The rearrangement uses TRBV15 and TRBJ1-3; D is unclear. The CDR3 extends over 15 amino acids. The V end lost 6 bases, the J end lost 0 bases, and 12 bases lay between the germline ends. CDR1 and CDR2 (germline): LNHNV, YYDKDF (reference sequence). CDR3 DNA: TGTGCCACCAGTCCGGAGACCCTCTCTGGAAACACCATATATTTT. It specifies CATSPETLSGNTIYF.

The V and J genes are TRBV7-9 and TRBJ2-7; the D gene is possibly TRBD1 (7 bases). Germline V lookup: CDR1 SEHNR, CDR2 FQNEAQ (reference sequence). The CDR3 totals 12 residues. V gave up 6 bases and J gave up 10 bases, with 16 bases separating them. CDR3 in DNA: TGTGCCAGCAGTATTCAGGGGGGCGATCAGTACTTC. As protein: CASSIQGGDQYF.

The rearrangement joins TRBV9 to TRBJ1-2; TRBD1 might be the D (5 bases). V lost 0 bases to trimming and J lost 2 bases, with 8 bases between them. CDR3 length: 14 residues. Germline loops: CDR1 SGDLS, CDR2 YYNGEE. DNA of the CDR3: TGTGCCAGCAGCGTAGATGGGGGGAACTATGGCTACACCTTC. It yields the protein CASSVDGGNYGYTF.

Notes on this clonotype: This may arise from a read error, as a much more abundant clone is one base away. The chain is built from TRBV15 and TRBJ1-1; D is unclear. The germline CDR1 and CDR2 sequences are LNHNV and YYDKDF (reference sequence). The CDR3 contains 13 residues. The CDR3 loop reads CATAAPRNTEACF. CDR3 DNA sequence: TGTGCCACAGCTGCTCCGAGGAACACTGAAGCTTGCTTT.

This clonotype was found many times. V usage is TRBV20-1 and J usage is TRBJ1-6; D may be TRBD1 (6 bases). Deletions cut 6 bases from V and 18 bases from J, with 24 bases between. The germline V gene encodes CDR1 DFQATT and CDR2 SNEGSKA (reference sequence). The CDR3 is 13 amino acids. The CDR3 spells CSATGGPPVFDHF. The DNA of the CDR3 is TGCAGTGCCACGGGGGGCCCGCCGGTGTTCGACCACTTT.

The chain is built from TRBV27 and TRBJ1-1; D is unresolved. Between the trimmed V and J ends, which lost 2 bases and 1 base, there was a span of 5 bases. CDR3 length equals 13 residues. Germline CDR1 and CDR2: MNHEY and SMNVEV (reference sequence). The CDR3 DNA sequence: TGTGCCAGCAGTTTAAATGAGAACACTGAAGCTTTCTTT. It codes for CASSLNENTEAFF.

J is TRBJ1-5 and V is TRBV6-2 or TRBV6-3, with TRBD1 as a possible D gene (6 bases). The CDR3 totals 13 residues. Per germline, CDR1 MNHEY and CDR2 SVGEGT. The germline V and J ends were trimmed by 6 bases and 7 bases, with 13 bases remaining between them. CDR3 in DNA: TGTGCCAGCAGCCGGACAGACAAACAGCCCCAGCATTTT. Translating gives CASSRTDKQPQHF.

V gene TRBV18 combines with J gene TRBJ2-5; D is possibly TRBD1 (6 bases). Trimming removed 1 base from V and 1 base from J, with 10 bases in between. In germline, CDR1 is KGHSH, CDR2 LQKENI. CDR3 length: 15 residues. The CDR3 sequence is CASSPQTGRQETQYF. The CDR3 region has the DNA TGTGCCAGCTCACCACAGACAGGACGCCAAGAGACCCAGTACTTC.

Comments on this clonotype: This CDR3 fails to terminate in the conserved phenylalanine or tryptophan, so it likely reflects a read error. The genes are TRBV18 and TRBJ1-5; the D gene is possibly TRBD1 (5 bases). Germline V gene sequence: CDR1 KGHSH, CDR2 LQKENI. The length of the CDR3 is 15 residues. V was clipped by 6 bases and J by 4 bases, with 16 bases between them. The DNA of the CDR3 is TGTGCCAGCTCCCCTATTTCGGGGGGAAATCAGCCCCAGCATTCT. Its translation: CASSPISGGNQPQHS.

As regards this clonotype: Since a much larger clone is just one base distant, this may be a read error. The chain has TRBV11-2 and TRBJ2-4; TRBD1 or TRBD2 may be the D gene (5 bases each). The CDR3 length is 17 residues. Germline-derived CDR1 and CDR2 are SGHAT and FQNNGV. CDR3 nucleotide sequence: TGTGCCAGGAGCTCTTATCGGACTTCTAGCCAGGGAAACATTCAGTACTTC. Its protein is CARSSYRTSSQGNIQYF.

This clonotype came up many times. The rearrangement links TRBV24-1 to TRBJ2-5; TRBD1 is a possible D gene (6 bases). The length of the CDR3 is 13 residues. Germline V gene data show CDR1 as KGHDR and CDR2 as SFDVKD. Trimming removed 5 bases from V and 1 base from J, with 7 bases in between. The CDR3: CATSVGAQETQYF. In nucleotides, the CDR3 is TGTGCCACCAGTGTGGGGGCCCAAGAGACCCAGTACTTC.

In DNA form, the CDR3 reads TGTGCCAGCAGTGAATTAGCGGGATTTTCAGATACGCAGTATTTT. Translating it yields CASSELAGFSDTQYF. The chain uses TRBV6-1 and TRBJ2-3; 8 nucleotides line up with TRBD2. Germline V lookup: CDR1 MNHNS, CDR2 SASEGT. V trimming: 2 bases; J trimming: 4 bases; junction bases outside the gene matches: 5. This CDR3 contains 15 residues.

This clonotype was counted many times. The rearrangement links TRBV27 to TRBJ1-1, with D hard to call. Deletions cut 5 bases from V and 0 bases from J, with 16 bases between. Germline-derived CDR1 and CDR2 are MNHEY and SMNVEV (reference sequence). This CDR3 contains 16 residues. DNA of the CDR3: TGTGCCAGCAGTCCACAAGACATAATCCTGAACACTGAAGCTTTCTTT. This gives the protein CASSPQDIILNTEAFF.

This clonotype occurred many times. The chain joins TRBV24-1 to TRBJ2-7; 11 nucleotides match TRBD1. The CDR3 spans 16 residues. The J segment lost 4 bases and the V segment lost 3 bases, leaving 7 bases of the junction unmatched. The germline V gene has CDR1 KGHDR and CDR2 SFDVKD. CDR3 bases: TGTGCCACCAGTGATCCCGGGACAGGGGGTCGGTACGAGCAGTACTTC. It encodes CATSDPGTGGRYEQYF.

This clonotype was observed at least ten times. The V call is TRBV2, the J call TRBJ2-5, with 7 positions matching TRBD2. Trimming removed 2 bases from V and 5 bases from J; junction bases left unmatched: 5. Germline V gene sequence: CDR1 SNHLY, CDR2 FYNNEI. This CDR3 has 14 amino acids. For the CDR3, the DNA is TGTGCCAGCAGTGAAACGGGAGGCCGGGAGACCCAGTACTTC. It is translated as CASSETGGRETQYF.

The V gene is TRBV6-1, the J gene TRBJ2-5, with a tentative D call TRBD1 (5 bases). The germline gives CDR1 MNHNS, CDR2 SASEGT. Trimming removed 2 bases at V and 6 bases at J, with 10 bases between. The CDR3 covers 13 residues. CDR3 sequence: CASSEPGLKTQYF. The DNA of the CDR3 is TGTGCCAGCAGTGAACCAGGGTTAAAGACCCAGTACTTC.

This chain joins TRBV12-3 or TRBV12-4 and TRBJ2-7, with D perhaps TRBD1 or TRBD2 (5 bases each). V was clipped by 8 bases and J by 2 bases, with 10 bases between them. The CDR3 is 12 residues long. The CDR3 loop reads CASGTVAYEQYF. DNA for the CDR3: TGTGCCAGCGGGACGGTGGCCTACGAGCAGTACTTC.

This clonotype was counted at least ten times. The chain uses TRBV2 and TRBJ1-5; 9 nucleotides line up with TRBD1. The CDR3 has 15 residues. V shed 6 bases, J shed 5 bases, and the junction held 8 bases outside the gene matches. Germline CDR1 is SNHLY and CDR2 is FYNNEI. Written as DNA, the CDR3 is TGTGCCAGCAGCGAGGACAGGGGAAGAGATCAGCCCCAGCATTTT. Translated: CASSEDRGRDQPQHF.

DNA for the CDR3: TGTGCCAGTAGTCTTTACAGGGGCGAGGGGGAGACCCAGTACTTC. Its protein is CASSLYRGEGETQYF. V is TRBV28 and J is TRBJ2-5, with 7 positions matching TRBD1. The length of the CDR3 is 15 residues. Germline assignment: CDR1 MDHEN and CDR2 SYDVKM. Losses at the gene ends were 9 bases for V and 5 bases for J; bases not matched to a gene: 15. The full variable domain, completed using reference TRBV28 and TRBJ2-5, is DVKVTQSSRYLVKRTGEKVFLECVQDMDHENMFWYRQDPGLGLRLIYFSYDVKMKEKGDIPEGYSVSREKKERFSLILESASTNQTSMYLCASSLYRGEGETQYFGPGTRLLVL.

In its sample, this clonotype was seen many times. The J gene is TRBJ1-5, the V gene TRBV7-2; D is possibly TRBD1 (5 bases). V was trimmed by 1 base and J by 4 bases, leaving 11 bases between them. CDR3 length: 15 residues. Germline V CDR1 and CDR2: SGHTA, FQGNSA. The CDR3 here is CASSLVGPVNQPQHF. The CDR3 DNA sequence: TGTGCCAGCAGCTTAGTGGGGCCTGTTAATCAGCCCCAGCATTTT. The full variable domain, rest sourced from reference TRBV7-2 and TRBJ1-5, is GAGVSQSPSNKVTEKGKDVELRCDPISGHTALYWYRQSLGQGLEFLIYFQGNSAPDKSGLPSDRFSAERTGGSVSTLTIQRTQQEDSAVYLCASSLVGPVNQPQHFGDGTRLSIL.

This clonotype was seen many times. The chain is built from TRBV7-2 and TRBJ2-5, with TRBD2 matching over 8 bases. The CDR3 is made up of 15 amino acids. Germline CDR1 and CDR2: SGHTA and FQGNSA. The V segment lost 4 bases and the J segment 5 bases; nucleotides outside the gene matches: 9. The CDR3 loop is CASSSLTSAGETQYF. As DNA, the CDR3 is TGTGCCAGCAGCTCGTTGACTAGCGCGGGCGAGACCCAGTACTTC.

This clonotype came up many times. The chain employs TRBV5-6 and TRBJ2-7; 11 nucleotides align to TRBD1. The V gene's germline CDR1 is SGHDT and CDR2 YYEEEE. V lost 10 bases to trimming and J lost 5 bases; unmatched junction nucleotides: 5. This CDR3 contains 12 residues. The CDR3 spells CASRTGGHEQYF. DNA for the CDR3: TGTGCCTCGCGGACAGGGGGCCACGAGCAGTACTTC. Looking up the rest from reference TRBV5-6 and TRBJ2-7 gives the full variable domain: DAGVTQSPTHLIKTRGQQVTLRCSPKSGHDTVSWYQQALGQGPQFIFQYYEEEERQRGNFPDRFSGHQFPNYSSELNVNALLLGDSALYLCASRTGGHEQYFGPGTRLTVT.

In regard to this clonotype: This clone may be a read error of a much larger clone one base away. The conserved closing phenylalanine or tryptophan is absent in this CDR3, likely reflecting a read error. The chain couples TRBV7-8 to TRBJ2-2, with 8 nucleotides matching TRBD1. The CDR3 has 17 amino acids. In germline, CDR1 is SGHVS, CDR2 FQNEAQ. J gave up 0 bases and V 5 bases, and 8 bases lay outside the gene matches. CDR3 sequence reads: CASSIQGVGANTGELFL. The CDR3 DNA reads TGTGCCAGCAGCATACAGGGGGTCGGCGCGAACACCGGGGAGCTGTTTTTG.

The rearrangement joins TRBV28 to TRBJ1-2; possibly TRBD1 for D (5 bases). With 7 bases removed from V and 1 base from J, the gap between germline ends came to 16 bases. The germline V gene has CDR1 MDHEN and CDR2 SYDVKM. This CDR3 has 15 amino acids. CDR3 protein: CASISSGTVNYGYTF. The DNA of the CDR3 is TGTGCCAGCATTTCCTCGGGGACGGTTAACTATGGCTACACCTTC.

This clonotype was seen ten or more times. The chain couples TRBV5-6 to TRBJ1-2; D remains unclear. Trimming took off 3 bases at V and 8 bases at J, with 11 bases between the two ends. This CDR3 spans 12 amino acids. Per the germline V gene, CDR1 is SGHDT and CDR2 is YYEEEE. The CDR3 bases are TGTGCCAGCAGCTGGGGAGTGGCAGGCTACACCTTC. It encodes CASSWGVAGYTF.